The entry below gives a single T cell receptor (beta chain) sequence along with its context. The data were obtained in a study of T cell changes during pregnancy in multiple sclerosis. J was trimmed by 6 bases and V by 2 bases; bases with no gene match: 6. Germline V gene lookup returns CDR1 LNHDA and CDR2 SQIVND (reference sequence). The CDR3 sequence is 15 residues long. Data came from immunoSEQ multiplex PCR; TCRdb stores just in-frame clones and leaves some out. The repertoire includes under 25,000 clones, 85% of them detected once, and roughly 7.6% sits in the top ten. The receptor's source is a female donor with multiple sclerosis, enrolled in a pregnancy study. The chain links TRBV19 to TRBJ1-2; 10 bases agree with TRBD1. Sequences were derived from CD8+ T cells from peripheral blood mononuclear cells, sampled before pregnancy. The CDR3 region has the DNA TGTGCCAGTAGTATAAGGGACAGGGGTCGAGATGGCTACACCTTC. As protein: CASSIRDRGRDGYTF.